Below, 22 T cell receptor beta chains from the same sample are listed, as sequenced in a study of cytomegalovirus exposure and HLA in healthy donors. Amplification used 60 Vbeta primers and 13 Jbeta primers. Using immunoSEQ multiplex PCR, the repertoire was profiled, and TCRdb retains in-frame clones only, with some absent. The repertoire holds about 73,000 clones, with around 75% as singletons. The sample was PBMCs. These receptors originate from a man in his sixties or seventies in good health and CMV-seronegative.

This clone showed up just a few times. In DNA, the CDR3 is TGCGCCAGCAGCCGCTTTTCGAGCGAAAAACTGTTTTTT. Its protein product is CASSRFSSEKLFF. This chain connects TRBV4-1 to TRBJ1-4; unclear D gene. CDR3 length equals 13 residues. Germline CDR1 is MGHRA and CDR2 is YSYEKL. Between the trimmed V and J ends, which lost 4 bases and 8 bases, there was a span of 11 bases.

The chain is built from TRBV27 and TRBJ1-1; D is unresolved. Trimming took off 2 bases at V and 1 base at J, with 14 bases between the two ends. Per germline, CDR1 MNHEY and CDR2 SMNVEV (reference sequence). This CDR3 has 16 amino acids. CDR3 DNA sequence: TGTGCCAGCAGTTTAAAGAAGGGCGAGGGGAACACTGAAGCTTTCTTT. It is translated as CASSLKKGEGNTEAFF.

The chain combines TRBV5-8 with TRBJ2-1, with TRBD2 matching over 11 bases. The CDR3 consists of 18 residues. The germline V gene encodes CDR1 SGHTS and CDR2 YDEGEE. V shed 3 bases and J 4 bases; nucleotides not matched to a gene: 12. The CDR3 sequence: CASSWGSGGAPEYNEQFF. CDR3 nucleotides: TGTGCCAGCAGCTGGGGTAGCGGGGGGGCCCCCGAATACAATGAGCAGTTCTTC.

The chain recombines TRBV4-3 with TRBJ2-3, with TRBD1 as a possible D gene (7 bases). This CDR3 has 13 amino acids. The germline V gene has CDR1 LGHNA and CDR2 YSLEER. V was cut by 2 bases and J by 10 bases, with 13 bases left in between. CDR3 sequence reads: CASSQQGGEAQYF. CDR3 bases: TGCGCCAGCAGCCAACAGGGGGGCGAGGCGCAGTATTTT.

In this sample, this clone turned up a few times. The V call is TRBV10-3, the J call TRBJ2-7, with TRBD1 as a possible D gene (8 bases). Per germline, CDR1 ENHRY and CDR2 SYGVKD. Trimming removed 6 bases from V and 0 bases from J, with 18 bases in between. The CDR3 sequence is 16 residues long. The CDR3 here is CAISGDRSGGSYEQYF. The CDR3, as DNA: TGTGCCATCAGCGGGGACAGGTCGGGAGGCTCCTACGAGCAGTACTTC.

This chain links TRBV19 with TRBJ2-2; tentative D call: TRBD2 (6 bases). Germline V gives CDR1 LNHDA, CDR2 SQIVND (reference sequence). The CDR3 contains 14 residues. With 7 bases removed from V and 3 bases from J, the gap between germline ends came to 12 bases. This CDR3 is CASKRGSYTGELFF. In DNA form, the CDR3 reads TGTGCCAGTAAACGGGGGAGCTACACCGGGGAGCTGTTTTTT.

The chain joins TRBV10-1 to TRBJ2-2; a weak D match, TRBD2 (6 bases). The CDR3 has 12 amino acids. Trimming took off 8 bases at V and 5 bases at J, with 9 bases between the two ends. CDR1 and CDR2 (germline): WNHNN, SYGVQD (reference sequence). The chain's CDR3 is CASARETGELFF. The CDR3, as DNA: TGCGCCAGCGCCCGGGAGACCGGGGAGCTGTTTTTT.

CDR3: CSVRGLAGGNEQFF. The CDR3 coding sequence is TGCAGCGTGAGAGGGCTAGCGGGAGGTAATGAGCAGTTCTTC. The chain couples TRBV29-1 to TRBJ2-1; 11 bases are shared with TRBD2. The CDR3 totals 14 residues. V trimming: 6 bases; J trimming: 7 bases; junction bases outside the gene matches: 8. Germline assignment: CDR1 SQVTM and CDR2 ANQGSEA.

This clone was recorded only once. The rearrangement uses TRBV18 and TRBJ2-7, with D unclear. CDR3 length: 12 amino acids. The germline V gene has CDR1 KGHSH and CDR2 LQKENI. Trimming took 3 bases from V and 4 from J, leaving 7 bases between them. The CDR3, as DNA: TGTGCCAGCTCACCCCGTATGTACGAGCAGTACTTC. It encodes CASSPRMYEQYF.

The chain is built from TRBV5-1 and TRBJ2-5; 7 bases match TRBD2. CDR3 size: 14 residues. Germline V CDR1 and CDR2: SGHRS, YFSETQ. V shed 0 bases, J shed 2 bases, and the junction held 1 base outside the gene matches. CDR3 loop: CASSLVGGQETQYF. The CDR3 DNA follows: TGCGCCAGCAGCTTGGTGGGAGGGCAAGAGACCCAGTACTTC.

The genes are TRBV5-5 and TRBJ1-6; 7 bases agree with TRBD1. CDR3 length: 16 amino acids. The V and J ends lost 5 bases and 7 bases, in that order; junction bases with no gene match: 12. CDR1 is SGHKS and CDR2 is YYEKEE in the germline V gene (reference sequence). The CDR3 DNA follows: TGTGCCAGCAGTGAACTACCGGGACAGCAAAATTCACCCCTCCACTTT. The encoded protein is CASSELPGQQNSPLHF.

V usage is TRBV5-1 and J usage is TRBJ2-3, with D perhaps matching TRBD2 (6 bases). The CDR3 totals 16 residues. The germline V gene has CDR1 SGHRS and CDR2 YFSETQ. The V gene lost 0 bases and the J gene lost 1 base, with 12 bases spanning the gap. The CDR3 here is CASSLAERRGTDTQYF. CDR3 DNA sequence: TGCGCCAGCAGCTTGGCCGAACGGAGGGGCACAGATACGCAGTATTTT.

J is TRBJ2-7 and V is TRBV7-8, with D unresolved. From germline, CDR1 is SGHVS and CDR2 FQNEAQ. This CDR3 has 14 residues. Trimming pared 1 base from V and 2 bases from J, leaving 9 bases between. CDR3 protein: CASSLDLGTYEQYF. DNA for the CDR3: TGTGCCAGCAGCTTAGATTTGGGCACCTACGAGCAGTACTTC.

This clone has just a few counts. This chain links TRBV2 with TRBJ1-4; the match to TRBD1 covers 9 bases. This CDR3 spans 15 amino acids. Germline assignment: CDR1 SNHLY and CDR2 FYNNEI. Trimming at V came to 7 bases and at J to 8 bases, leaving 11 bases not matched to a gene. For the CDR3, the DNA is TGTGCCAGCACTCGACTACAGGGGGCACGGGAAAAACTGTTTTTT. This encodes CASTRLQGAREKLFF.

Only a few counts were recorded for this clone. The genes are TRBV6-5 and TRBJ1-1, with 7 bases aligning to TRBD1. V lost 6 bases, J lost 11 bases, and 12 bases stayed unmatched. CDR3 length equals 13 residues. Germline CDR1 reads MNHEY; CDR2 reads SVGAGI. The CDR3 coding sequence is TGTGCCAGCAGGGCGGACAGGCGGTTAGTGGCTTTCTTT. Translating it yields CASRADRRLVAFF.

This sequence joins TRBV7-2 and TRBJ2-2; possible D gene TRBD2, 6 bases. The CDR3 totals 16 residues. The V end was cut by 8 bases, the J end by 1 base, with 17 bases between. Germline V gives CDR1 SGHTA, CDR2 FQGNSA. CDR3 sequence: CASLPQLARNTGELFF. As DNA, the CDR3 is TGTGCCAGCCTACCCCAGCTAGCGAGGAACACCGGGGAGCTGTTTTTT.

The rearrangement joins TRBV7-9 to TRBJ2-7; 9 nucleotides match TRBD1. The CDR3 runs 16 residues. The V and J ends lost 5 bases and 6 bases, in that order; junction bases with no gene match: 14. Germline CDR1 reads SEHNR; CDR2 reads FQNEAQ (reference sequence). CDR3 DNA: TGTGCCAGCAGCCCGAACCGGGGGACAGGGCTCTCCGAGCAGTACTTC. Translated, it gives CASSPNRGTGLSEQYF.

In this sample, this clone turned up many times. V and J are TRBV28 and TRBJ1-1, with 8 bases matching TRBD1. Trimming at V came to 7 bases and at J to 0 bases, leaving 13 bases not matched to a gene. The CDR3 runs to 17 residues. CDR1 and CDR2 (germline): MDHEN, SYDVKM. CDR3 in DNA: TGTGCCAGCATTACCACCCAGGGGGCTGTCGTGAACACTGAAGCTTTCTTT. Its translation is CASITTQGAVVNTEAFF.

The chain links TRBV30 to TRBJ1-5; D may be TRBD1 (5 bases). The CDR3 is 13 amino acids. V shed 1 base and J shed 2 bases, with 6 bases lying between them. Germline assignment: CDR1 GTSNPN and CDR2 SVGIG (reference sequence). CDR3 sequence reads: CAWSEQGNQPQHF. In DNA form, the CDR3 reads TGTGCCTGGAGTGAACAGGGCAATCAGCCCCAGCATTTT. The full variable domain, in which reference TRBV30 and TRBJ1-5 provide the parts outside the CDR3, is SQTIHQWPATLVQPVGSPLSLECTVEGTSNPNLYWYRQAAGRGLQLLFYSVGIGQISSEVPQNLSASRPQDRQFILSSKKLLLSDSGFYLCAWSEQGNQPQHFGDGTRLSIL.

The chain couples TRBV6-1 to TRBJ1-6; 7 bases are a match to TRBD1. Looked up from germline, CDR1 is MNHNS and CDR2 is SASEGT. The length of the CDR3 is 16 residues. V lost 3 bases, J lost 7 bases, and 9 bases stayed unmatched. CDR3 in amino acids: CASSEVGGASNSPLHF. The CDR3 DNA reads as TGTGCCAGCAGTGAGGTAGGGGGCGCTTCCAATTCACCCCTCCACTTT.

This clone was detected only once. The chain recombines TRBV6-5 with TRBJ1-3; tentatively, D is TRBD1 (5 bases). V was clipped by 5 bases and J by 0 bases, with 11 bases between them. Germline CDR1 MNHEY, CDR2 SVGAGI. The CDR3 has 15 residues. DNA for the CDR3: TGTGCCAGCAGTCGACAGTTGAGCTCTGGAAACACCATATATTTT. Its translation: CASSRQLSSGNTIYF.

This chain uses TRBV10-3 with TRBJ2-7; 8 nucleotides match TRBD2. The junction had 7 bases not matched to a gene; V was cut back by 0 bases and J by 3 bases. This CDR3 region has 16 residues. CDR1 and CDR2 (germline): ENHRY, SYGVKD. The CDR3 nucleotides are TGTGCCATCAGTGAGTCAGGAAGCGGGAGTAGCTACGAGCAGTACTTC. It yields the protein CAISESGSGSSYEQYF.